The 27 T cell receptor beta chains below were found in one sample sequenced in a study of blood T cell repertoires in COVID-19. Method: immunoSEQ multiplex PCR; TCRdb's copy keeps in-frame clones and lacks some. This table has 180,000 or so clones, about 91% appearing once. The material sequenced was peripheral blood. All receptors come from a woman aged 25-40 years with acute or convalescent COVID-19.

This chain uses TRBV5-1 with TRBJ1-1; possible D gene TRBD1, 6 bases. Germline CDR1 reads SGHRS; CDR2 reads YFSETQ. Trimming took 4 bases from V and 11 from J, leaving 12 bases between them. The CDR3 has 11 amino acids. The chain's CDR3 is CASSMGARAFF. The DNA of the CDR3 is TGCGCCAGCAGCATGGGGGCTCGCGCTTTCTTT.

The V gene is TRBV2, the J gene TRBJ1-3; weak D call: TRBD1 (5 bases). The length of the CDR3 is 12 residues. V lost 7 bases and J 8 bases, leaving 12 bases between the germline ends. Germline loops: CDR1 SNHLY, CDR2 FYNNEI. The CDR3 sequence: CASTVRGDTIYF. The CDR3 DNA sequence: TGTGCCAGCACCGTTAGGGGTGACACCATATATTTT.

The chain has TRBV6-5 and TRBJ2-7, with a weak D call TRBD1 (6 bases). CDR1 is MNHEY, CDR2 SVGAGI, per germline. V dropped 5 bases and J dropped 2 bases, with 16 bases sitting between them. The CDR3 length is 15 residues. The CDR3 coding sequence is TGTGCCAGCAGTAAGAAGGCCGGACAGACCTACGAGCAGTACTTC. Translated: CASSKKAGQTYEQYF.

This chain links TRBV28 with TRBJ1-4; no definite D call. The CDR3 is 12 amino acids. The germline V gene encodes CDR1 MDHEN and CDR2 SYDVKM. Deletions cut 7 bases from V and 2 bases from J, with 5 bases between. The CDR3 region has the DNA TGTGCCAGCATACGGACTAATGAAAAACTGTTTTTT. Protein sequence: CASIRTNEKLFF.

The chain is built from TRBV30 and TRBJ2-7, with a possible D match to TRBD1 (7 bases). Germline V gene lookup returns CDR1 GTSNPN and CDR2 SVGIG (reference sequence). The CDR3 has 14 residues. V was shortened by 2 bases and J by 4 bases, with 15 bases between the two germline ends. The CDR3 DNA is TGTGCCTGGAGTAGGGGGCCGGGGAGGTACGAGCAGTACTTC. It is translated as CAWSRGPGRYEQYF. Full variable domain (missing parts from reference TRBV30 and TRBJ2-7): SQTIHQWPATLVQPVGSPLSLECTVEGTSNPNLYWYRQAAGRGLQLLFYSVGIGQISSEVPQNLSASRPQDRQFILSSKKLLLSDSGFYLCAWSRGPGRYEQYFGPGTRLTVT.

This clone has a single count. The J gene is TRBJ2-1, the V gene TRBV6-6, with D unresolved. This CDR3 is 13 amino acids long. Trimming pared 7 bases from V and 7 bases from J, leaving 14 bases between. Looked up from germline, CDR1 is MNHNY and CDR2 is SVGAGI (reference sequence). CDR3 nucleotide sequence: TGTGCCAGCAACCTAGAACCGTGGAATGAGCAGTTCTTC. Its translation: CASNLEPWNEQFF.

The V gene is TRBV28, the J gene TRBJ2-5; maybe TRBD1 (6 bases). The V and J ends lost 3 bases and 2 bases respectively, with 10 bases between them. CDR1 is MDHEN, CDR2 SYDVKM, per germline. This CDR3 is built from 14 residues. This CDR3 is CASSFTGIQETQYF. The CDR3 DNA reads TGTGCCAGCAGTTTCACAGGGATACAAGAGACCCAGTACTTC.

Notes on this clone: At one of its ends the junction is not consistent with the germline gene, which may arise from a read error. The chain carries TRBV4-2 and TRBJ1-1, with 7 bases matching TRBD1. In germline, CDR1 is LGHNA, CDR2 YNFKEQ. The CDR3 runs to 13 residues. CDR3 region: CASSQDEAIRDRF. CDR3 DNA sequence: TGTGCCAGCAGCCAAGATGAAGCGATTAGGGACAGATTT.

J is TRBJ1-1 and V is TRBV7-9; D not resolved. Trimming removed 10 bases from V and 0 bases from J, with 6 bases in between. This CDR3 spans 11 amino acids. Looked up from germline, CDR1 is SEHNR and CDR2 is FQNEAQ (reference sequence). CDR3 in DNA: TGTGCCACTCTTTTGAACACTGAAGCTTTCTTT. Protein sequence: CATLLNTEAFF.

The chain couples TRBV3-1 (or the pseudogene TRBV3-2) to TRBJ2-1; 9 nucleotides match TRBD2. Trimming cost V 2 bases and J 2 bases; bases outside gene matches: 7. This CDR3 contains 17 residues. Per the germline V gene, CDR1 is LGHDT and CDR2 is YNNKEL (reference sequence). The DNA of the CDR3 is TGTGCCAGCAGCCAACTTTCACGACTAGCGGCCTACAATGAGCAGTTCTTC. The encoded protein is CASSQLSRLAAYNEQFF.

The V gene is TRBV12-5, the J gene TRBJ1-5, with 9 bases matching TRBD1. Germline loops: CDR1 LGHNT, CDR2 FRNRAP. The CDR3 is made up of 16 amino acids. V trimming: 0 bases; J trimming: 6 bases; junction bases outside the gene matches: 6. The CDR3 region is CASGLVVGTGSQPQHF. CDR3 in DNA: TGTGCTAGTGGTTTGGTCGTCGGGACAGGGAGTCAGCCCCAGCATTTT.

This sequence joins TRBV5-4 and TRBJ2-2; 7 bases are shared with TRBD2. The CDR3 consists of 15 residues. Germline trimming cut 0 bases from V and 3 bases from J; bases unmatched to any gene: 2. Germline V gene lookup returns CDR1 SGHNT and CDR2 YYREEE (reference sequence). CDR3 bases: TGTGCCAGCAGCTTGGGCGGGAGAGACACCGGGGAGCTGTTTTTT. Protein product: CASSLGGRDTGELFF.

The chain carries TRBV28 and TRBJ1-5; 7 nucleotides line up with TRBD1. J gave up 5 bases and V 6 bases, and 19 bases lay outside the gene matches. CDR1 and CDR2 from the germline V gene are MDHEN and SYDVKM. The CDR3 spans 18 residues. The CDR3 region has the DNA TGTGCCAGCAGCCCAGTGAGGAAGACAGGGAATCAGCATCAGCCCCAGCATTTT. Its translation is CASSPVRKTGNQHQPQHF.

The chain has TRBV28 and TRBJ2-7; 9 nucleotides align to TRBD1. The germline V gene encodes CDR1 MDHEN and CDR2 SYDVKM. The junction had 12 bases not matched to a gene; V was cut back by 6 bases and J by 6 bases. The length of the CDR3 is 15 residues. The CDR3 spells CASSTPRDRDSEQYF. For the CDR3, the DNA is TGTGCCAGCAGCACCCCCCGGGACAGGGATAGCGAGCAGTACTTC.

This clone has only one observation. The CDR3 sequence: CASIFGPGTGELFF. Here the CDR3 DNA reads TGCGCCAGCATTTTTGGGCCTGGGACCGGGGAGCTGTTTTTT. V is TRBV5-1 and J is TRBJ2-2, with no clear D. The CDR3 has 14 residues. V lost 6 bases to trimming and J lost 5 bases, with 14 bases between them. Germline CDR1 is SGHRS and CDR2 is YFSETQ.

The rearrangement uses TRBV18 and TRBJ1-1; TRBD1 might be the D (6 bases). This CDR3 has 15 amino acids. Germline CDR1 is KGHSH and CDR2 is LQKENI. V lost 0 bases and J lost 4, with 12 bases in between. The CDR3 region is CASSPPIGRGTEAFF. In DNA, the CDR3 is TGTGCCAGCTCACCACCGATAGGCAGGGGCACTGAAGCTTTCTTT.

This chain uses TRBV28 with TRBJ2-7, with a weak D call TRBD1 (5 bases). This CDR3 spans 17 amino acids. Trimming removed 2 bases at V and 2 bases at J, with 19 bases between. Germline assignment: CDR1 MDHEN and CDR2 SYDVKM. DNA of the CDR3: TGTGCCAGCAGTTTACCACAGGTCCTACATGGGGCCTACGAGCAGTACTTC. Encoded protein: CASSLPQVLHGAYEQYF. Together with reference TRBV28 and TRBJ2-7, the CDR3 gives the full variable domain: DVKVTQSSRYLVKRTGEKVFLECVQDMDHENMFWYRQDPGLGLRLIYFSYDVKMKEKGDIPEGYSVSREKKERFSLILESASTNQTSMYLCASSLPQVLHGAYEQYFGPGTRLTVT.

The gene calls are TRBV3-1 (or the pseudogene TRBV3-2) and TRBJ2-2, with TRBD1 matching 8 bases. Trimming cost V 5 bases and J 5 bases; bases outside gene matches: 4. This CDR3 comprises 14 residues. CDR1 is LGHDT, CDR2 YNNKEL, per germline (reference sequence). The CDR3 DNA reads as TGTGCCAGCAGCGCCAGGGGGCAGACCGGGGAGCTGTTTTTT. It specifies CASSARGQTGELFF.

This clone was counted a single time. This rearrangement joins TRBV7-6 to TRBJ2-1, with a tentative D call TRBD2 (5 bases). Per the germline V gene, CDR1 is SGHVS and CDR2 is FNYEAQ. The V end lost 2 bases, the J end lost 8 bases, and 7 bases lay between the germline ends. The length of the CDR3 is 12 residues. This CDR3 reads CASSLRRDEQFF. The CDR3 bases are TGTGCCAGCAGCTTAAGGCGGGATGAGCAGTTCTTC.

V and J are TRBV5-1 and TRBJ2-3; possibly TRBD2 for D (5 bases). The length of the CDR3 is 17 residues. Trimming took 0 bases from V and 5 from J, leaving 19 bases between them. Looked up from germline, CDR1 is SGHRS and CDR2 is YFSETQ. CDR3 loop: CASSLGRNYEEGDTQYF. CDR3 DNA: TGCGCCAGCAGCTTGGGGCGGAACTACGAAGAGGGAGATACGCAGTATTTT. Combining the CDR3 with reference TRBV5-1 and TRBJ2-3 gives the whole variable domain KAGVTQTPRYLIKTRGQQVTLSCSPISGHRSVSWYQQTPGQGLQFLFEYFSETQRNKGNFPGRFSGRQFSNSRSEMNVSTLELGDSALYLCASSLGRNYEEGDTQYFGPGTRLTVL.

This clone has at least ten counts. CDR3 in DNA: TGTGCCAGCAGCAAAGGAGGCAGGGCGTCAATAAATCAGCCCCAGCATTTT. Translating it yields CASSKGGRASINQPQHF. The V and J genes are TRBV21-1 and TRBJ1-5; the D call of TRBD1 is as the table states it, not checked on the DNA. TRBV21-1 counts as a pseudogene. The CDR3 sequence is 17 residues long.

The rearrangement uses TRBV5-5 and TRBJ1-1; 7 nucleotides line up with TRBD1. J was trimmed by 6 bases and V by 4 bases; bases with no gene match: 9. This CDR3 comprises 14 residues. The germline gives CDR1 SGHKS, CDR2 YYEKEE (reference sequence). CDR3 sequence reads: CASSNTGATPEAFF. The CDR3 nucleotides read TGTGCCAGCAGCAACACAGGGGCTACTCCTGAAGCTTTCTTT. Full variable domain (missing parts from reference TRBV5-5 and TRBJ1-1): DAGVTQSPTHLIKTRGQQVTLRCSPISGHKSVSWYQQVLGQGPQFIFQYYEKEERGRGNFPDRFSARQFPNYSSELNVNALLLGDSALYLCASSNTGATPEAFFGQGTRLTVV.

The CDR3 region has the DNA TGTGCCAGCAGCTTACCACGGGGGGTATACAATGAGCAGTTCTTC. As protein: CASSLPRGVYNEQFF. The chain is built from TRBV11-3 and TRBJ2-1; 7 positions match TRBD2. CDR3 size: 15 residues. The germline CDR1 and CDR2 sequences are SGHNT and YENEEA. The trim removed 2 bases at V and 4 bases at J, leaving 5 bases unmatched.

The chain links TRBV11-2 to TRBJ1-2, with TRBD1 as a possible D gene (6 bases). The CDR3 is made up of 16 amino acids. Looked up from germline, CDR1 is SGHAT and CDR2 is FQNNGV. Trimming took 1 base from V and 2 from J, leaving 14 bases between them. The chain's CDR3 is CASSLGLWTENYGYTF. CDR3 bases: TGTGCCAGCAGCTTAGGACTCTGGACAGAAAACTATGGCTACACCTTC. The whole variable domain, filled in from reference TRBV11-2 and TRBJ1-2, reads EAGVAQSPRYKIIEKRQSVAFWCNPISGHATLYWYQQILGQGPKLLIQFQNNGVVDDSQLPKDRFSAERLKGVDSTLKIQPAKLEDSAVYLCASSLGLWTENYGYTFGSGTRLTVV.

The chain uses TRBV28 and TRBJ1-1; D might be TRBD1 (6 bases). CDR1 and CDR2 (germline): MDHEN, SYDVKM. The CDR3 runs 15 residues. Between the trimmed V and J ends, which lost 4 bases and 8 bases, there was a span of 20 bases. The CDR3 sequence is CASSSEATGRREAFF. In DNA form, the CDR3 reads TGTGCCAGCAGTTCAGAGGCGACAGGTAGAAGAGAAGCTTTCTTT. The full variable domain, rest sourced from reference TRBV28 and TRBJ1-1, is DVKVTQSSRYLVKRTGEKVFLECVQDMDHENMFWYRQDPGLGLRLIYFSYDVKMKEKGDIPEGYSVSREKKERFSLILESASTNQTSMYLCASSSEATGRREAFFGQGTRLTVV.

The V and J genes are TRBV18 and TRBJ2-3; TRBD2 matches 11 bases. CDR3 length equals 14 residues. The V and J ends lost 8 bases and 7 bases, in that order; junction bases with no gene match: 8. Germline V CDR1 and CDR2: KGHSH, LQKENI. The CDR3 coding sequence is TGTGCCAGCCAAATAGCGGGAGGGCCACATACGCAGTATTTT. This translates into CASQIAGGPHTQYF. The full variable domain, in which reference TRBV18 and TRBJ2-3 provide the parts outside the CDR3, is NAGVMQNPRHLVRRRGQEARLRCSPMKGHSHVYWYRQLPEEGLKFMVYLQKENIIDESGMPKERFSAEFPKEGPSILRIQQVVRGDSAAYFCASQIAGGPHTQYFGPGTRLTVL.

Comment on this clone: Different DNA sequences within this sample yield the same CDR3. This chain links TRBV5-6 with TRBJ2-5; no clear D gene. The CDR3 contains 12 residues. V lost 3 bases and J 5 bases, leaving 8 bases between the germline ends. From germline, CDR1 is SGHDT and CDR2 YYEEEE. CDR3 sequence (DNA): TGTGCCAGCAGCTCCAGGTGGGAGACCCAGTACTTC. Translation gives CASSSRWETQYF. Complete variable domain (other parts from reference TRBV5-6 and TRBJ2-5): DAGVTQSPTHLIKTRGQQVTLRCSPKSGHDTVSWYQQALGQGPQFIFQYYEEEERQRGNFPDRFSGHQFPNYSSELNVNALLLGDSALYLCASSSRWETQYFGPGTRLLVL.